Here is one T cell receptor (beta chain) with its context. As yet, its antigen is unknown. All patients picked for sequencing had shown, by flow cytometry, an expansion of CD8+CD57+ cells. With no exception, the patients had severe acquired aplastic anemia. Patients were therapy-naive when their blood was sampled. This entry is derived from a study of CD8+CD57+ T cells in acquired aplastic anemia. In the study overall: Sorted cells (CD4+ and CD8+) yielded DNA amounts that averaged approximately 3.1 ug. Study-level points and caveats: For CD8+ Simpson's diversity, patients and controls showed no significant difference.

Genomic DNA, the template, was used for profiling of the TCR beta VDJ and CDR3. TCRdb called the reads again in MiXCR, with one record for every CDR3 protein. Among 160,000 or so distinct CDR3 sequences, 70% to 75% were seen once, and the ten largest hold about 50%. V shed 5 bases and J shed 1 base, with 14 bases lying between them. The CDR3 is 15 amino acids. Germline CDR1 and CDR2: SEHNR and FQNEAQ (reference sequence). Sequencing was carried out using sorted CD4+, CD8+, or CD8+CD57+ T cells (not recorded which) from PBMCs. This receptor was taken from a human donor with aplastic anemia. V and J are TRBV7-9 and TRBJ1-1; D is perhaps TRBD1 (5 bases). In DNA form, the CDR3 reads TGTGCCAGCAGCCTGGGGGAGTGGACGAACACTGAAGCTTTCTTT. Its translation is CASSLGEWTNTEAFF.